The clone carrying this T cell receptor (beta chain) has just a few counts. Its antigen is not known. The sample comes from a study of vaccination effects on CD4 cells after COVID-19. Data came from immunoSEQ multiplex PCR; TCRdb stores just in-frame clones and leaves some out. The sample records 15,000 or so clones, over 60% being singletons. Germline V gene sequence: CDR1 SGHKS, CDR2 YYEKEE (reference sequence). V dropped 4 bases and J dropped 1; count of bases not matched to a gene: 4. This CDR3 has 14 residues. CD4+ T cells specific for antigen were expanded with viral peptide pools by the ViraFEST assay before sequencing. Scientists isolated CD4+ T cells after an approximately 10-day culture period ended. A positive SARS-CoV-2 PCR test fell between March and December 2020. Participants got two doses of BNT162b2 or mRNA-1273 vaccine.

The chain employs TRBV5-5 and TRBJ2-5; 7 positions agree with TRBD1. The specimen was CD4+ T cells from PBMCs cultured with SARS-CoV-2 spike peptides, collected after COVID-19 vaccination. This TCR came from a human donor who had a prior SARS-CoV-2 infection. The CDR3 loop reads CASSLRTGQETQYF. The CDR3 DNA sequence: TGTGCCAGCAGCCTCCGGACAGGCCAAGAGACCCAGTACTTC.